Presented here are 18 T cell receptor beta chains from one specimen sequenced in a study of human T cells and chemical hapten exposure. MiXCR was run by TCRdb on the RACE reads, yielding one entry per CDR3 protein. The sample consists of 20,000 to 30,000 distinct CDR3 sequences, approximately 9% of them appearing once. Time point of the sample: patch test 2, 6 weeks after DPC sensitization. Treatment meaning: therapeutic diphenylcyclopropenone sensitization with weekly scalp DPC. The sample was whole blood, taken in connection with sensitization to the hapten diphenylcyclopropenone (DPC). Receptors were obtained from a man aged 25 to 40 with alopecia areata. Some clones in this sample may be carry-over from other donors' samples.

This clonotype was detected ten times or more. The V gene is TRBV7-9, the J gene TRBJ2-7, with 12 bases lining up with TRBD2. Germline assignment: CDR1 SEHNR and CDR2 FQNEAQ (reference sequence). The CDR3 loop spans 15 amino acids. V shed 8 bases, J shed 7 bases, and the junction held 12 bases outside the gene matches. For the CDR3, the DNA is TGTGCCAGCGGTGGGGAGACTAGCGGGAGCGGGGAGCAGTACTTC. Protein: CASGGETSGSGEQYF.

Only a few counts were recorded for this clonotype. CDR3 in amino acids: CSARDPGVDINEQFF. As DNA, the CDR3 is TGCAGTGCTAGAGATCCCGGGGTAGACATCAATGAGCAGTTCTTC. The rearrangement links TRBV20-1 to TRBJ2-1, with D perhaps TRBD2 (5 bases). Germline loops: CDR1 DFQATT, CDR2 SNEGSKA (reference sequence). The length of the CDR3 is 15 residues. The V gene lost 0 bases and the J gene lost 6 bases, with 15 bases spanning the gap.

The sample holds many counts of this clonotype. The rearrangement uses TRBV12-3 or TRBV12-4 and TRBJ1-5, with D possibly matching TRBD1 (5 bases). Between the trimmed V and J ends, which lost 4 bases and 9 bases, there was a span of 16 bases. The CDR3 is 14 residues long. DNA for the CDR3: TGTGCCAGCAGTTATACCGGGACCGAGGGGCCCCAGCATTTT. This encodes CASSYTGTEGPQHF.

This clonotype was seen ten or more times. This chain's CDR3 is CSARDNYQETQYF. The CDR3 DNA reads TGCAGTGCTAGAGATAACTACCAAGAGACCCAGTACTTC. This chain joins TRBV20-1 and TRBJ2-5; D ambiguous. The V gene's germline CDR1 is DFQATT and CDR2 SNEGSKA (reference sequence). V was shortened by 0 bases and J by 0 bases, with 5 bases between the two germline ends. CDR3 length equals 13 residues.

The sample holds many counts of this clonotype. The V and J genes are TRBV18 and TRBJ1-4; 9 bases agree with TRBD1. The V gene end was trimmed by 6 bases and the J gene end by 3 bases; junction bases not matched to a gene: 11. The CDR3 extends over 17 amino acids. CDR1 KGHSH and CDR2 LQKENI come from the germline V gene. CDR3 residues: CASSARDRAASNEKLFF. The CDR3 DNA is TGTGCCAGCTCCGCCCGGGACAGGGCAGCGTCTAATGAAAAACTGTTTTTT.

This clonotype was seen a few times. CDR3 sequence reads: CASSAGVSSGNTIYF. In DNA, the CDR3 is TGTGCCAGCAGCGCAGGGGTTAGCTCTGGAAACACCATATATTTT. This sequence joins TRBV12-3 or TRBV12-4 and TRBJ1-3; D might be TRBD1 (6 bases). The CDR3 has 15 amino acids. The germline V and J ends were trimmed by 6 bases and 0 bases, with 12 bases remaining between them.

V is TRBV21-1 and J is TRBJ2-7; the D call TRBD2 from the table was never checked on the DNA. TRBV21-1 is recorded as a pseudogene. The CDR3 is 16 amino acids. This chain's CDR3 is CASSRPLGEGPHEQYF. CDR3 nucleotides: TGTGCCAGCAGTCGCCCTCTGGGGGAGGGCCCCCACGAGCAGTACTTC.

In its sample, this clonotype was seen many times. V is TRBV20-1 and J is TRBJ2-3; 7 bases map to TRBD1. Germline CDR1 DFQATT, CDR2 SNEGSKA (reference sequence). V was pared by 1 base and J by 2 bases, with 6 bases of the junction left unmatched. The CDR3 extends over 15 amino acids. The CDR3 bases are TGCAGTGCTAGAGGGGGACAGCCCTACACAGATACGCAGTATTTT. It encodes CSARGGQPYTDTQYF.

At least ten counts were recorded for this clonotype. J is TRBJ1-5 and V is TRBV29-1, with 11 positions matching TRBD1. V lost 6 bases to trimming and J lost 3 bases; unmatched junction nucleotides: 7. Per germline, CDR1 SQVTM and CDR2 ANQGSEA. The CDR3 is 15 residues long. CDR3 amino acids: CSVAGTGGVNQPQHF. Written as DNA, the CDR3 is TGCAGCGTAGCCGGGACAGGGGGTGTCAATCAGCCCCAGCATTTT.

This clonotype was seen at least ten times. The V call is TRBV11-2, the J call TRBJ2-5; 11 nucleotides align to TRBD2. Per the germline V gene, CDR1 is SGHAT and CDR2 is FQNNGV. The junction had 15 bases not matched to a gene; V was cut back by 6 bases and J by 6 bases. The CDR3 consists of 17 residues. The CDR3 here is CASSPSLRTSGSQTQYF. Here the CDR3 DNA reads TGTGCCAGCAGTCCATCCCTGCGAACTAGCGGGAGTCAGACCCAGTACTTC.

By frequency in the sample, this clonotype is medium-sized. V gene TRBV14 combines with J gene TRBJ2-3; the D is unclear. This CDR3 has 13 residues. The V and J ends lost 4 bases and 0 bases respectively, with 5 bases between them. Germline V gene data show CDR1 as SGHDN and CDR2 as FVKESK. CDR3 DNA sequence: TGTGCCAGCAGCCCGCTTAGCACAGATACGCAGTATTTT. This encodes CASSPLSTDTQYF.

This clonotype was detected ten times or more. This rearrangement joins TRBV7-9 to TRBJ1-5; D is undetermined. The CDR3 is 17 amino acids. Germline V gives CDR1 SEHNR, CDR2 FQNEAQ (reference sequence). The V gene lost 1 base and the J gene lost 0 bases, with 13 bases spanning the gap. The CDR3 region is CASSLGAGVGSNQPQHF. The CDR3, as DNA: TGTGCCAGCAGCTTAGGAGCCGGGGTGGGTAGCAATCAGCCCCAGCATTTT. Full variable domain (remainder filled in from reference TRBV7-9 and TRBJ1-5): DTGVSQNPRHKITKRGQNVTFRCDPISEHNRLYWYRQTLGQGPEFLTYFQNEAQLEKSRLLSDRFSAERPKGSFSTLEIQRTEQGDSAMYLCASSLGAGVGSNQPQHFGDGTRLSIL.

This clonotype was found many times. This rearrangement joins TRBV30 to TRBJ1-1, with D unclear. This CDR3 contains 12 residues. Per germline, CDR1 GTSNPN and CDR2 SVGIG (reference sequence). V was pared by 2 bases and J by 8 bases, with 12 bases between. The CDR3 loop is CAWSHSTGEAFF. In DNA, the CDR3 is TGTGCCTGGAGTCATTCGACGGGCGAAGCTTTCTTT. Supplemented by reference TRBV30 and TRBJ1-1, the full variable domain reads SQTIHQWPATLVQPVGSPLSLECTVEGTSNPNLYWYRQAAGRGLQLLFYSVGIGQISSEVPQNLSASRPQDRQFILSSKKLLLSDSGFYLCAWSHSTGEAFFGQGTRLTVV.

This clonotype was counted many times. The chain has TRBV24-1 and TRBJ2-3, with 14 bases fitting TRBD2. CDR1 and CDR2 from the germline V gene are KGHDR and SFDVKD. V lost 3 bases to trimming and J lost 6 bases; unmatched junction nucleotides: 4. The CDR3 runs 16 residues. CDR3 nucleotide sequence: TGTGCCACCAGTGATGGGACTAGCGGGAGTACGGATACGCAGTATTTT. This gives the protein CATSDGTSGSTDTQYF.

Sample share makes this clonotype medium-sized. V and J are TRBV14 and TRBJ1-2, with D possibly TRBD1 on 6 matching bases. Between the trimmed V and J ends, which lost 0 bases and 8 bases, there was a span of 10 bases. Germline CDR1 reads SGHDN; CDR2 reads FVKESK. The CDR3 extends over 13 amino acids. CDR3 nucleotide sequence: TGTGCCAGCAGCCAAGACGGAGGGGGAGGCTACACCTTC. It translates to CASSQDGGGGYTF.

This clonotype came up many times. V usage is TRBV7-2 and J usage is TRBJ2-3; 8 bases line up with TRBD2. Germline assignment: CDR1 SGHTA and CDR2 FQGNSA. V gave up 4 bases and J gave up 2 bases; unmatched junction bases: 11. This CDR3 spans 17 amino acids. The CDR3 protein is CASSWRGAGGPTDTQYF. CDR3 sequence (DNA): TGTGCCAGCAGCTGGAGGGGTGCGGGGGGCCCCACAGATACGCAGTATTTT.

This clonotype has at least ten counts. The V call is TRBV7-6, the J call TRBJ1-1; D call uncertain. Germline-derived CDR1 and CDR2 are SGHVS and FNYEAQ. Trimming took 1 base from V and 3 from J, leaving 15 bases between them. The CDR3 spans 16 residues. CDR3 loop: CASSLGTSSAHTEAFF. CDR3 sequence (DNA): TGTGCCAGCAGCTTAGGTACCTCCAGCGCTCACACTGAAGCTTTCTTT.

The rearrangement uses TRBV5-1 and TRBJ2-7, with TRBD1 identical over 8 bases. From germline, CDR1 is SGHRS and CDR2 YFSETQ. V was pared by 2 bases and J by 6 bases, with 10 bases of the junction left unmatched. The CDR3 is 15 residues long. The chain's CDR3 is CASSLGQGDSGEQYF. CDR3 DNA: TGCGCCAGCAGCTTAGGACAGGGTGACTCCGGCGAGCAGTACTTC. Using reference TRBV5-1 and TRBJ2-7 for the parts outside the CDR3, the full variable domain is KAGVTQTPRYLIKTRGQQVTLSCSPISGHRSVSWYQQTPGQGLQFLFEYFSETQRNKGNFPGRFSGRQFSNSRSEMNVSTLELGDSALYLCASSLGQGDSGEQYFGPGTRLTVT.